What follows are 20 T cell receptor beta chains derived from one specimen sequenced in a study of T cells in Graves' hyperthyroidism and ophthalmopathy. TCR beta CDR3 regions were amplified from RNA transcripts. Using the HTBI primer set, a first-round RT-PCR was run on the TCR CDR3. TCRdb recomputed calls from the multiplex PCR reads with MiXCR, one row per CDR3 protein. The data hold hundreds of thousands of distinct CDR3 sequences, with around 21% observed a single time. The sequenced material came from blood. The source is a man under 40 with Graves' ophthalmopathy.

This clonotype was seen repeatedly, ten times or more. The chain recombines TRBV28 with TRBJ2-1; the match to TRBD1 covers 9 bases. The CDR3 extends over 15 amino acids. V dropped 4 bases and J dropped 6; count of bases not matched to a gene: 7. Germline CDR1 is MDHEN and CDR2 is SYDVKM. CDR3 DNA sequence: TGTGCCAGCAGTTCGGGACAGGGAATTGTCAATGAGCAGTTCTTC. Its translation is CASSSGQGIVNEQFF.

This clonotype was counted a few times. The genes are TRBV7-6 and TRBJ2-1; perhaps TRBD1 as D (6 bases). Germline loops: CDR1 SGHVS, CDR2 FNYEAQ. V was trimmed by 5 bases and J by 2 bases, leaving 25 bases between them. This CDR3 comprises 19 residues. CDR3 sequence (DNA): TGTGCCAGCAGCCACACACAGGGTCCTATGGAGGAGGCCTACAATGAGCAGTTCTTC. It yields the protein CASSHTQGPMEEAYNEQFF.

In this sample, this clonotype turned up many times. CDR3 sequence reads: CASSSAGDEQFF. CDR3 DNA: TGTGCCAGCAGTTCAGCGGGAGATGAGCAGTTCTTC. J is TRBJ2-1 and V is TRBV7-9; 8 bases map to TRBD2. The CDR3 length is 12 residues. V lost 6 bases and J lost 8; bases outside the gene matches: 3. Germline V gene data show CDR1 as SEHNR and CDR2 as FQNEAQ (reference sequence).

The chain employs TRBV5-1 and TRBJ1-5; TRBD1 aligns across 8 bases. Germline values: CDR1 SGHRS, CDR2 YFSETQ. The V gene end was trimmed by 0 bases and the J gene end by 0 bases; junction bases not matched to a gene: 5. The CDR3 runs to 17 residues. The CDR3 region has the DNA TGCGCCAGCAGCTTGGCGACAGGGGATTATAGCAATCAGCCCCAGCATTTT. This sequence encodes CASSLATGDYSNQPQHF.

This clonotype was seen many times. V and J are TRBV28 and TRBJ2-1; 14 bases map to TRBD2. In germline, CDR1 is MDHEN, CDR2 SYDVKM. J was trimmed by 0 bases and V by 5 bases; bases with no gene match: 9. This CDR3 has 19 amino acids. Here the CDR3 DNA reads TGTGCCAGCAGTCCTACCGGGACTAGCGGGAGTAGCTCCTACAATGAGCAGTTCTTC. It translates to CASSPTGTSGSSSYNEQFF.

This clonotype occurred many times. The rearrangement links TRBV12-3 or TRBV12-4 to TRBJ2-7; D is ambiguous. V lost 3 bases and J lost 6, with 12 bases in between. The CDR3 consists of 13 residues. DNA for the CDR3: TGTGCCAGCAGTTTCGGTCTAGTCGGCGAGCAGTACTTC. Translating gives CASSFGLVGEQYF.

A remark on this clonotype: A much larger clone lies a single base off, so this may be a read error. The chain couples TRBV28 to TRBJ1-1; the match to TRBD1 covers 7 bases. V was pared by 6 bases and J by 4 bases, with 11 bases of the junction left unmatched. This CDR3 contains 15 residues. From germline, CDR1 is MDHEN and CDR2 SYDVKM. The CDR3 protein is CASSPIDRDSTEAFF. As DNA, the CDR3 is TGTGCCAGCAGCCCAATCGACAGGGACTCCACTGAAGCTTTCTTT.

The chain carries TRBV5-5 and TRBJ2-7; 7 bases are a match to TRBD2. The CDR3 extends over 16 amino acids. Germline V gene sequence: CDR1 SGHKS, CDR2 YYEKEE (reference sequence). The V segment lost 5 bases and the J segment 4 bases; nucleotides outside the gene matches: 15. CDR3 sequence reads: CASSLRGPSGLYEQYF. CDR3 DNA: TGTGCCAGCAGTTTAAGGGGTCCTAGCGGACTATACGAGCAGTACTTC.

This clonotype was detected a few times. This chain connects TRBV4-1 to TRBJ1-5; D uncertain. This CDR3 spans 15 amino acids. Germline-derived CDR1 and CDR2 are MGHRA and YSYEKL. The V end was cut by 1 base, the J end by 5 bases, with 12 bases between. CDR3 nucleotide sequence: TGCGCCAGCAGCCAAGGAACATCGAATCATCAGCCCCAGCATTTT. Residues: CASSQGTSNHQPQHF.

J is TRBJ1-1 and V is TRBV4-2; D call uncertain. CDR1 is LGHNA, CDR2 YNFKEQ, per germline. The CDR3 sequence is 17 residues long. Trimming left V 3 bases short and J 1 base short, with 18 bases between. CDR3 nucleotides: TGTGCCAGCAGCCAGCAGCCCCTATCGGGAAGGAACACTGAAGCTTTCTTT. As protein: CASSQQPLSGRNTEAFF.

Only a few counts were recorded for this clonotype. The chain couples TRBV6-5 to TRBJ2-1, with 10 bases identical to TRBD2. Trimming removed 2 bases from V and 10 bases from J; junction bases left unmatched: 11. CDR3 length: 16 residues. Germline assignment: CDR1 MNHEY and CDR2 SVGAGI. The CDR3 here is CASSYGGGLAVVEQFF. CDR3 bases: TGTGCCAGCAGTTACGGAGGCGGACTAGCGGTGGTCGAGCAGTTCTTC.

This chain joins TRBV7-9 and TRBJ2-7; no clear D gene. The CDR3 sequence is 14 residues long. The germline V and J ends were trimmed by 4 bases and 0 bases, with 10 bases remaining between them. The V gene's germline CDR1 is SEHNR and CDR2 FQNEAQ (reference sequence). The CDR3 protein is CASSSLGPSYEQYF. Written as DNA, the CDR3 is TGTGCCAGCAGCTCCCTGGGCCCCTCCTACGAGCAGTACTTC.

This clonotype was observed many times. The chain couples TRBV6-2 or TRBV6-3 to TRBJ2-7, with TRBD2 as a possible D gene (5 bases). This CDR3 is 17 amino acids long. V was cut by 0 bases and J by 3 bases, with 18 bases left in between. Germline V gene lookup returns CDR1 MNHEY and CDR2 SVGEGT. CDR3 nucleotides: TGTGCCAGCAGTTACTCGTGGACTGACATCGAACGCTACGAGCAGTACTTC. This gives the protein CASSYSWTDIERYEQYF.

There are a few counts of this clonotype. This chain links TRBV20-1 with TRBJ2-7, with 9 bases fitting TRBD2. Germline V gene sequence: CDR1 DFQATT, CDR2 SNEGSKA (reference sequence). The ends lost 5 bases at V and 5 bases at J; junction bases unmatched: 10. The CDR3 is 14 amino acids. The CDR3 reads CSAQAGGPRNEQYF. CDR3 nucleotide sequence: TGCAGTGCTCAAGCGGGAGGCCCCAGGAACGAGCAGTACTTC.

This clonotype was found a few times. The rearrangement uses TRBV19 and TRBJ1-1, with TRBD1 matching 9 bases. The V and J ends lost 5 bases and 5 bases, in that order; junction bases with no gene match: 9. This CDR3 has 15 amino acids. Germline-derived CDR1 and CDR2 are LNHDA and SQIVND (reference sequence). The CDR3 sequence is CASSPIQGASTEAFF. CDR3 nucleotide sequence: TGTGCCAGTAGTCCGATACAGGGGGCGAGTACTGAAGCTTTCTTT.

In this sample, this clonotype turned up many times. CDR3 loop: CASSSRTSGSGTQYF. The CDR3 DNA reads as TGTGCCAGCAGCAGTCGGACTAGCGGGAGCGGTACGCAGTATTTT. The rearrangement joins TRBV7-2 to TRBJ2-3; TRBD2 matches 13 bases. V shed 5 bases, J shed 8 bases, and the junction held 7 bases outside the gene matches. Germline-derived CDR1 and CDR2 are SGHTA and FQGNSA. This CDR3 spans 15 amino acids.

This clonotype was counted ten times or more. The chain combines TRBV3-1 with TRBJ2-5; D is possibly TRBD1 or TRBD2 (5 bases each). Trimming pared 0 bases from V and 5 bases from J, leaving 10 bases between. Looked up from germline, CDR1 is LGHDT and CDR2 is YNNKEL (reference sequence). The CDR3 is 14 amino acids. CDR3 amino acids: CASSQEGVRETQYF. The CDR3 region has the DNA TGTGCCAGCAGCCAAGAGGGGGTTCGGGAGACCCAGTACTTC.

The chain couples TRBV15 to TRBJ2-7; 10 bases map to TRBD1. Germline CDR1 is LNHNV and CDR2 is YYDKDF (reference sequence). CDR3 length equals 14 residues. V shed 3 bases and J 3 bases; nucleotides not matched to a gene: 2. CDR3 nucleotide sequence: TGTGCCACCAGCAGCCGGGACAGGGGCTACGAGCAGTACTTC. This codes for CATSSRDRGYEQYF.

The chain has TRBV27 and TRBJ2-3; TRBD2 agrees at 8 bases. V dropped 4 bases and J dropped 2; count of bases not matched to a gene: 8. CDR1 and CDR2 from the germline V gene are MNHEY and SMNVEV (reference sequence). This CDR3 region has 16 residues. DNA of the CDR3: TGTGCCAGCAGTTCGAGCGGGGGAAGGCCCACAGATACGCAGTATTTT. This codes for CASSSSGGRPTDTQYF.

The V gene is TRBV6-1, the J gene TRBJ1-5; no clear D gene. This CDR3 region has 13 residues. Germline V CDR1 and CDR2: MNHNS, SASEGT. Between the trimmed V and J ends, which lost 5 bases and 5 bases, there was a span of 10 bases. The CDR3 loop is CASSLERDQPQHF. The CDR3 DNA reads as TGTGCCAGCAGTTTGGAACGTGATCAGCCCCAGCATTTT.